This T cell receptor beta chain comes out of a study of blood T cells in healthy people across ages. Study-wide background: Template switching caught about one barcoded beta molecule for each two T cells.

Points from the study as a whole: Compared with aged donors, long-lived donors showed fewer expanded clones, suggesting selection.

A second PCR of about 6 to 12 cycles used a sample-barcoded 5' primer and a J-beta primer mix. Via MiXCR, TCRdb re-called the 5' RACE reads, giving one row per CDR3 protein. The profile shows 1,800,000 or so distinct CDR3 sequences, about 39% of them singletons. As to this clonotype: Its target is unknown.

Germline V lookup: CDR1 DFQATT, CDR2 SNEGSKA (reference sequence). The CDR3 runs 13 residues. V lost 5 bases to trimming and J lost 8 bases; unmatched junction nucleotides: 9. The sequenced sample consisted of blood. This TCR was sampled from a human donor in good health. The chain employs TRBV20-1 and TRBJ1-2; 9 nucleotides line up with TRBD1. In DNA, the CDR3 is TGCAGTGCTCATCACCGGGACAGGGTCGGCTACACCTTC. The encoded protein is CSAHHRDRVGYTF.